This TCR beta chain was recorded in a study of cytomegalovirus exposure and HLA in healthy donors. Broader study findings: Analysis was carried out at a later point, and it linked a missense DCLRE1C variant to TCR beta V- and J-gene trimming. Most of the TCR beta V segments (in an earlier analysis) were productive either about 87% or about 30% of the time.

A note on this clone: Its antigen remains unknown. One end of the junction varies from germline; a read error may be responsible.

The PCR had 60 Vbeta and 13 Jbeta primers. How the authors handled the data: Later, tens of millions of unique TCR beta chains were counted in an analysis, and roughly 11 million of them were shared. Some clones are missing from TCRdb's copy, which holds only in-frame ones; the method was immunoSEQ multiplex PCR. V, J and clone size derive from that table, while D and trimming were established from the DNA sequence. The sample carries roughly 120,000 clones, approximately 80% recorded once. CDR1 and CDR2 (germline): SGHNT, YENEEA. This CDR3 comprises 14 residues. Sequencing was performed on PBMCs. V gene TRBV11-3 combines with J gene TRBJ2-1, with 7 bases lining up with TRBD1. The clonotype was recovered from a man in his forties in good health and CMV-seronegative. CDR3 nucleotides: TGTGCCAGCAGCACTGGACAGGATTACAGTGAGCAGTTCTTC. It translates to CASSTGQDYSEQFF.